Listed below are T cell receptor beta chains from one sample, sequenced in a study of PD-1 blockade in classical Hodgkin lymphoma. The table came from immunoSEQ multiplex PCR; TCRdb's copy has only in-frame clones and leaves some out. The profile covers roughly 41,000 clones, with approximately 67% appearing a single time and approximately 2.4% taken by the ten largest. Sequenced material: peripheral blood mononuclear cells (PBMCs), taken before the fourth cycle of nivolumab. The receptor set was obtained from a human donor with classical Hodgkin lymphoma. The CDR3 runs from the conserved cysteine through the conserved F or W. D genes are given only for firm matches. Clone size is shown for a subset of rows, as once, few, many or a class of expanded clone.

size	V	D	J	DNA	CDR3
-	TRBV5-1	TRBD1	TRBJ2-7	TGCGCCAGCAGCTTCTCTTGGACAGGATCCTACGAGCAGTACTTC	CASSFSWTGSYEQYF
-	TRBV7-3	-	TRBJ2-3	TGTGCCAGCAGCCCGTCAGGTTCAGGAGATACGCAGTATTTT	CASSPSGSGDTQYF
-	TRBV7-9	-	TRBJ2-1	TGTGCCAGCAGCCCCACCCCTAATGAGCAGTTCTTC	CASSPTPNEQFF
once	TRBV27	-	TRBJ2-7	TGTGCCAGCAGTTTTGTGGGGGAATCCTACGAGCAGTACTTC	CASSFVGESYEQYF
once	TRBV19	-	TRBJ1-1	TGTGCCAGTAGTATAGATGGAGAGGCGAACACTGAAGCTTTCTTT	CASSIDGEANTEAFF
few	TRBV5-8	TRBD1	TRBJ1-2	TGTGCCAGCACCCAAAGACAGGGCGGAGTGTGGGGCTACACCTTC	CASTQRQGGVWGYTF
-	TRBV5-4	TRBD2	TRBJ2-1	TGTGCCAGCGGGGGACTAGCGGCCTGGAATGAGCAGTTCTTC	CASGGLAAWNEQFF
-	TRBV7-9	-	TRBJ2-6	TGTGCCAGCAGGCTGGGCGGGGACGGGGCCAACGTCCTGACTTTC	CASRLGGDGANVLTF
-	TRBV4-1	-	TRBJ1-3	TGCGCCAGCAGCCGCACACAGGGATCTGGAAACACCATATATTTT	CASSRTQGSGNTIYF
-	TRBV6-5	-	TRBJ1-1	TGTGCCAGCAGCCCCCAGGGAACTGAAGCTTTCTTT	CASSPQGTEAFF
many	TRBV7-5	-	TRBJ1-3	TGTGCCACAGACTGGAGAACAGTCTCTGGAAACACCATATATTTT	CATDWRTVSGNTIYF
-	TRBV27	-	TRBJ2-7	TGTGCCAGCGGCTACGAGCAGTACTTC	CASGYEQYF
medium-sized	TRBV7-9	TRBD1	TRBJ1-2	TGTGCCAGCAGTCTAGCCCTAACAGGGGGCGGCTACACCTTC	CASSLALTGGGYTF
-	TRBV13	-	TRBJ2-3	TGTGCCAGCAGTAATGAGGCCCAGGCGGGTAGGGATACGCAGTATTTT	CASSNEAQAGRDTQYF
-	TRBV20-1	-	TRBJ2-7	TGCAGTGCTAAGGCCACCATCGAGCAGTACTTC	CSAKATIEQYF
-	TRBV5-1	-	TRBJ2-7	TGCGCCAGCAGCTTGGACGGAGCATACGAGCAGTACTTC	CASSLDGAYEQYF
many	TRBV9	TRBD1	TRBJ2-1	TGTGCCAGCAGCGATGTGACAGGGGACGAGCAGTTCTTC	CASSDVTGDEQFF
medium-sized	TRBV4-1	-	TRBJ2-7	TGCGCCAGCAGCCAAGTGGGGGACGGAACCTACGAGCAGTACTTC	CASSQVGDGTYEQYF
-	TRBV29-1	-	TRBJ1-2	TGCAGCGTTAGCCACAGGGCAACTAACTATGGCTACACCTTC	CSVSHRATNYGYTF
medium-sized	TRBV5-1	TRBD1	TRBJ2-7	TGCGCCAGCAGATGGGGGACAGGGCCCTCCTACGAGCAGTACTTC	CASRWGTGPSYEQYF
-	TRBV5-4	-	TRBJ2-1	TGTGCCAGCAGCTATCTCTCCTGGGGGAGATCGAATGAGCAGTTCTTC	CASSYLSWGRSNEQFF
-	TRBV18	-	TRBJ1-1	TGTGCCAGCTCACCACTGTACTCCGGGACGAACACTGAAGCTTTCTTT	CASSPLYSGTNTEAFF